One and the same sample provided the 2 T cell receptor beta chains below, sequenced in a study of technical replicates of blood from a few donors. Data came from immunoSEQ multiplex PCR; TCRdb stores just in-frame clones and leaves some out. The sample consists of about 50,000 clones, 90% to 96% of them appearing once. What was sequenced was T cells isolated from PBMCs. These receptors were taken from a human donor in good health.

The chain carries TRBV27 and TRBJ2-3; D is ambiguous. Germline CDR1 and CDR2: MNHEY and SMNVEV (reference sequence). The CDR3 has 13 residues. The V end was cut by 10 bases, the J end by 5 bases, with 16 bases between. The CDR3 nucleotides are TGTGCCACCTCCCTCGGAGACTTAGATACGCAGTATTTT. It is translated as CATSLGDLDTQYF.

The V and J genes are TRBV6-6 and TRBJ1-5, with no clear D. Germline assignment: CDR1 MNHNY and CDR2 SVGAGI (reference sequence). The CDR3 totals 14 residues. Trimming took off 6 bases at V and 5 bases at J, with 14 bases between the two ends. CDR3 amino acids: CASSPAGSHQPQHF. DNA of the CDR3: TGTGCCAGCAGCCCGGCCGGGTCGCATCAGCCCCAGCATTTT.